The text below deals with one T cell receptor beta chain. This sample stems from a study of control samples from healthy donors and cancer patients. Generated by immunoSEQ multiplex PCR, the TCRdb table keeps only in-frame clones and is missing some. The sample records roughly 41,000 clones, approximately 94% being singletons. The origin of this receptor is a man aged 60 to 69 in good health. Source material: blood.

CDR3 bases: TGCGCCAGCAGCGAATCGACAGGCAATCAGCCCCAGCATTTT. It encodes CASSESTGNQPQHF. The V call is TRBV5-1, the J call TRBJ1-5; possible D gene TRBD1, 5 bases. V was shortened by 4 bases and J by 2 bases, with 10 bases between the two germline ends. Germline values: CDR1 SGHRS, CDR2 YFSETQ. The CDR3 sequence is 14 residues long. The full variable domain, in which reference TRBV5-1 and TRBJ1-5 provide the parts outside the CDR3, is KAGVTQTPRYLIKTRGQQVTLSCSPISGHRSVSWYQQTPGQGLQFLFEYFSETQRNKGNFPGRFSGRQFSNSRSEMNVSTLELGDSALYLCASSESTGNQPQHFGDGTRLSIL.